The source of this TCR beta chain is a study of cytomegalovirus exposure and HLA in healthy donors. General study findings and limits: Fewer N-insertions than the roughly 650-donor mean were reportedly shown by an Asian-associated ancestry cluster in a later analysis. HLA alleles showed associations with 16,951 TCR beta sequences in a later analysis, at a 0.05 false discovery rate. For presence/absence analyses, sequencing depth was assumed to be roughly uniform across donors.

In the PCR, 60 Vbeta and 13 Jbeta primers were used. The assay was immunoSEQ multiplex PCR, and TCRdb's table has in-frame clones only and misses some. The repertoire includes 150,000 to 200,000 clones, 77% of them detected once, and 1.2% to 1.5% sits in the top ten. Details on this clone: Its antigen is as yet unknown.

Germline CDR1 reads ENHRY; CDR2 reads SYGVKD. The trim removed 3 bases at V and 6 bases at J, leaving 8 bases unmatched. The CDR3 has 17 residues. The TCR was taken from a woman aged 25-40 years in good health and CMV-seropositive. Sample: PBMCs. This rearrangement joins TRBV10-3 to TRBJ2-1; TRBD2 matches at 13 bases. The CDR3 nucleotides read TGTGCCATCAGTGATACGGGACTAGCGGGGCGGGGCAATGAGCAGTTCTTC. Translating it yields CAISDTGLAGRGNEQFF.